The 5 T cell receptor beta chains in this list originate from one sample, sequenced in a study of T cell responses to AZD1222 COVID-19 vaccine. Method: immunoSEQ multiplex PCR; TCRdb's copy keeps in-frame clones and lacks some. The repertoire consists of about 79,000 clones, with under 90% occurring once and the leading ten covering approximately 1.2%. The sample here was peripheral blood, taken 28 days after the second AZD1222 dose. All receptors derive from an adult who received the AZD1222 COVID-19 vaccine.

This chain connects TRBV27 to TRBJ1-2; TRBD1 is a possible D gene (6 bases). The CDR3 sequence is 15 residues long. V gave up 7 bases and J gave up 4 bases, with 19 bases separating them. Germline V CDR1 and CDR2: MNHEY, SMNVEV (reference sequence). The CDR3 DNA is TGTGCCAGCACCCCTTCCAGGGGAGAGATCTATGGCTACACCTTC. Its translation: CASTPSRGEIYGYTF.

This clone was observed once. The chain links TRBV5-8 to TRBJ2-5, with TRBD1 matching 9 bases. This CDR3 spans 15 amino acids. From germline, CDR1 is SGHTS and CDR2 YDEGEE. The J segment lost 5 bases and the V segment lost 4 bases, leaving 9 bases of the junction unmatched. The CDR3 protein is CASSPTQGASETQYF. The DNA of the CDR3 is TGTGCCAGCAGCCCCACACAGGGGGCATCGGAGACCCAGTACTTC.

V is TRBV5-1 and J is TRBJ2-2; a possible D gene is TRBD1 (5 bases). Germline-derived CDR1 and CDR2 are SGHRS and YFSETQ. The CDR3 is 16 residues long. V was pared by 4 bases and J by 1 base, with 14 bases between. CDR3 region: CASSPSSDRNTGELFF. The CDR3, as DNA: TGCGCCAGCAGCCCCAGCTCAGACAGGAACACCGGGGAGCTGTTTTTT.

This chain uses TRBV6-5 with TRBJ1-1; TRBD1 is a possible D gene (6 bases). The V gene's germline CDR1 is MNHEY and CDR2 SVGAGI. Between the trimmed V and J ends, which lost 4 bases and 8 bases, there was a span of 11 bases. The CDR3 spans 12 residues. The CDR3, as DNA: TGTGCCAGCAGTTTTCTAGACAGGGAAGCTTTCTTT. Its protein product is CASSFLDREAFF.

This sequence joins TRBV6-1 and TRBJ2-3; 7 nucleotides agree with TRBD1. The V gene end was trimmed by 6 bases and the J gene end by 1 base; junction bases not matched to a gene: 13. The germline gives CDR1 MNHNS, CDR2 SASEGT. The CDR3 is 17 amino acids. CDR3 DNA: TGTGCCAGCAGCGAACACACAGGGGTAGTTGGCACAGATACGCAGTATTTT. Its protein is CASSEHTGVVGTDTQYF.